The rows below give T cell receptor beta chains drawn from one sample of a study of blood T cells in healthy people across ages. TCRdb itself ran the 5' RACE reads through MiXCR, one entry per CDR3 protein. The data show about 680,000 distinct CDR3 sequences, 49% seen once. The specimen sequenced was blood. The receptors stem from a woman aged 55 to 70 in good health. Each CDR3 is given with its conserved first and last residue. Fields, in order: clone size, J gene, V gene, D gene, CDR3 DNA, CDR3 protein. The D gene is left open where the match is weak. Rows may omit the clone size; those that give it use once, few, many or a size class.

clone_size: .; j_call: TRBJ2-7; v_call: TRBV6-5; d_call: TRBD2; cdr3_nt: TGTGCCAGCAGTTACTCAGTCGGTCGTGGAGCGGGGGAATTCCGGGGCGAGCAGTACTTC; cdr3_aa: CASSYSVGRGAGEFRGEQYF
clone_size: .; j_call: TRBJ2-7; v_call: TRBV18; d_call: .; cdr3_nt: TGTGCCAGCTCACCAGGTCTACAGGGCAACCGCGAGCAGTACTTC; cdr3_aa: CASSPGLQGNREQYF
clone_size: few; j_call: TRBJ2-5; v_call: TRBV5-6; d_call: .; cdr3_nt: TGTGCCAGCATATCTTTAAGGCGGAACAACCAAGAGACCCAGTACTTC; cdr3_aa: CASISLRRNNQETQYF
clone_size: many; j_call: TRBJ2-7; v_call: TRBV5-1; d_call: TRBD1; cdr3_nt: TGCGCCAGCAGCCCTCGGACAGGGCAGTACGAGCAGTACTTC; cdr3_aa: CASSPRTGQYEQYF
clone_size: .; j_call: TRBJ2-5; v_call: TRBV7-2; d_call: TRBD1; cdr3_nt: TGTGCCAGCAGCAGAGACAGGGTCCATGAGACCCAGTACTTC; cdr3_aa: CASSRDRVHETQYF
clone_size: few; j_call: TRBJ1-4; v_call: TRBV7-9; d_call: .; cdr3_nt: TGTGCCAGCAGCTCTCAGGGAGATCCGGAGAAACTGTTTTTT; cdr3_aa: CASSSQGDPEKLFF
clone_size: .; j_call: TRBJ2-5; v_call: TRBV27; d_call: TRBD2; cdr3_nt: TGTGCCAGCAGTTTTCTAGCGGGAGTTCGGGGGACCCAGTACTTC; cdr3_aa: CASSFLAGVRGTQYF
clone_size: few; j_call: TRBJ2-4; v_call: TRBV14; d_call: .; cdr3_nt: TGTGCCAGCAGCCTTCAAGGGGGACGAAGGAACATTCAGTACTTC; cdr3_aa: CASSLQGGRRNIQYF
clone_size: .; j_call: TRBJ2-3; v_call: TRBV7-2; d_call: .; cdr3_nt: TGTGCCAGCAGCTTAAGTTATTTTACAGATACGCAGTATTTT; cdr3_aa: CASSLSYFTDTQYF
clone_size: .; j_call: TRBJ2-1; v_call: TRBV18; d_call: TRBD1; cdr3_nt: TGTGCCAGCTCACCACCCGTCACCCCACAGGGGGCTCCTTTAAGCTCCTACAATGAGCAGTTCTTC; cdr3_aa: CASSPPVTPQGAPLSSYNEQFF
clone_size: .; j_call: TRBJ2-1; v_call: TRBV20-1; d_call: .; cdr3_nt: TGCAGTGCTGGGAATAACAATGAGCAGTTCTTC; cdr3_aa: CSAGNNNEQFF
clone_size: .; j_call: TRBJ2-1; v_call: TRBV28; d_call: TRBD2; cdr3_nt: TGTGCCAGCAGTTGGAGGGGGACTAGCGGTTTGACCTACAATGAGCAGTTCTTC; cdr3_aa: CASSWRGTSGLTYNEQFF
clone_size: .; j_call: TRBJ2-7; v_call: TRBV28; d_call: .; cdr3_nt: TGTGCCAGCAGTTTCTTAGTTGAATCCTCCTACGAGCAGTACTTC; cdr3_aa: CASSFLVESSYEQYF
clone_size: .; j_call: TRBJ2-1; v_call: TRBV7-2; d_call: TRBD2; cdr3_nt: TGTGCCAGCAGCCGCCGGGGGGGGCCCGTGATCAATGAGCAGTTCTTC; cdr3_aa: CASSRRGGPVINEQFF
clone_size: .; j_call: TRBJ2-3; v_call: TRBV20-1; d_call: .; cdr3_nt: TGCAGTGCTGCCTCCCACCCAGCTACGCAGTATTTT; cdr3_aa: CSAASHPATQYF
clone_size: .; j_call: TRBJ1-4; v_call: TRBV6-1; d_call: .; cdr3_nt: TGTGCCAGGGGCCTGGATGAAAAACTGTTTTTT; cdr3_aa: CARGLDEKLFF
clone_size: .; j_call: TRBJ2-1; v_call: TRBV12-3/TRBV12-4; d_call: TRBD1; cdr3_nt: TGTGCCAGCAGAGCAAAGGGGACAGGGTCCGTTAATGAGCAGTTCTTC; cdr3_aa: CASRAKGTGSVNEQFF
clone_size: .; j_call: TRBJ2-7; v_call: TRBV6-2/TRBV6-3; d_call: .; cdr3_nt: TGTGCCAGCAGGAAGACACTTGACTACAATGAGCAGTACTTC; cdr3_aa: CASRKTLDYNEQYF
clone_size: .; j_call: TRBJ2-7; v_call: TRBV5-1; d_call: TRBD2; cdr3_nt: TGCGCCAGCAGCTTGGTCCCTCTAGCGGGAGCAGACTACAATGAGCAGTACTTC; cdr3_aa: CASSLVPLAGADYNEQYF
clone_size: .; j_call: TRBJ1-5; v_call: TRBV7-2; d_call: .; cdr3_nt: TGTGCCAGCAGCTTAGGTGGGAACATTGATCAGCCCCAGCATTTT; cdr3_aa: CASSLGGNIDQPQHF
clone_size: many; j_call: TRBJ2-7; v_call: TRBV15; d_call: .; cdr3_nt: TGTGCCACCAGCAGAGGACAAGGTTCTCGGGAGCAGTACTTC; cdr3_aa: CATSRGQGSREQYF
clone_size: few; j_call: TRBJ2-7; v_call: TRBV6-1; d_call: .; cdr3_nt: TGTGCCAGCAGTGGAGCGGGACACCTAACCTACGAGCAGTACTTC; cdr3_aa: CASSGAGHLTYEQYF
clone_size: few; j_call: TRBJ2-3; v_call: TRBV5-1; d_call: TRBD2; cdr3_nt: TGTGCCAGCAGCCTCGGACTAGCGGAATCCACAGATACGCAGTATTTT; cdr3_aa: CASSLGLAESTDTQYF
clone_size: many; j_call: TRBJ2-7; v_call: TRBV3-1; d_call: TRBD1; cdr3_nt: TGTGCCAGCAGCCATGAAACTTACAGGGGACGCTACGAGCAGTACTTC; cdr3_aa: CASSHETYRGRYEQYF
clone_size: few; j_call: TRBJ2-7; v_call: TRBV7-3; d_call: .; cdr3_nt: TGTGCCAGCAGCTTACTTCCCCCGCCAGGAAACCGACAGGCTTTGGGTAACGAGCAGTACTTC; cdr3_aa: CASSLLPPPGNRQALGNEQYF
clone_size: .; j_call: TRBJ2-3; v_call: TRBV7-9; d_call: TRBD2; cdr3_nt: TGTGCCAGCAGATTTGCGGGGCTAGCGGGAGCAGATACGCAGTATTTT; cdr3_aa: CASRFAGLAGADTQYF
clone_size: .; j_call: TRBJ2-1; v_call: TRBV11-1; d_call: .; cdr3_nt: TGTGCCAGCAGCTTCACCCCAGTTAGTCCCGGTGAGCAGTTCTTC; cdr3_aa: CASSFTPVSPGEQFF
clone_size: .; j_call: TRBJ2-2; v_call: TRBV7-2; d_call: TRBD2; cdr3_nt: TGTGCCAGCAGCCGCCGAGGACTAGCGGGAGGTTGGACCGGGGAGCTGTTTTTT; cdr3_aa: CASSRRGLAGGWTGELFF
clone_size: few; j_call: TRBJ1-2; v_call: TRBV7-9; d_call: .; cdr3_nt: TGTGCCAGCAGCCACGTACGTGGCTACACCTTC; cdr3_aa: CASSHVRGYTF
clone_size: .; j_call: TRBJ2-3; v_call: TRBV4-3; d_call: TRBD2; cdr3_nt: TGCGCCAGCAGCCAAGGCCTGACTAGCGGGAGAACAGATACGCAGTATTTT; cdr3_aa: CASSQGLTSGRTDTQYF
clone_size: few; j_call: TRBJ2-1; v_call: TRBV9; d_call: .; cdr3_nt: TGTGCCAGCAGCGTAGGGGGGTTAACCTACAATGAGCAGTTCTTC; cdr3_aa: CASSVGGLTYNEQFF
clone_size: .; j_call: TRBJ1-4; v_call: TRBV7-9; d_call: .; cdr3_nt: TGTGCCAGCAGCAAGAGAAATAGGGGGGCTGGCGAAAAACTGTTTTTT; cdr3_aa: CASSKRNRGAGEKLFF
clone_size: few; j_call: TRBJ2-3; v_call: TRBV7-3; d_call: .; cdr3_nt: TGTGCCAGCAGCTTAACGAACAGGGACACAGATACGCAGTATTTT; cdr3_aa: CASSLTNRDTDTQYF
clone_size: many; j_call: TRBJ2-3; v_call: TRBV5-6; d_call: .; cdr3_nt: TGTGCCAGCAGCTTAAATCAAAGAGATACGCAGTATTTT; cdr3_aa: CASSLNQRDTQYF
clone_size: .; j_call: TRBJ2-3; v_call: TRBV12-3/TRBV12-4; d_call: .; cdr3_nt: TGTGCCAGCACCCTACGGGACTCCCTACCTTATACGCAGTATTTT; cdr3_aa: CASTLRDSLPYTQYF
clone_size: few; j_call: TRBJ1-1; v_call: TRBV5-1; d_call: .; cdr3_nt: TGCGCCAGCAGCTTGGAGGCCCTGTCGAACACTGAAGCTTTCTTT; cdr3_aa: CASSLEALSNTEAFF
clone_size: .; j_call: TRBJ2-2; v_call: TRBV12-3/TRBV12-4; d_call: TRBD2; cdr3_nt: TGTGCCAGCAAAGCTAGCGGTAACACCGGGGAGCTGTTTTTT; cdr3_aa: CASKASGNTGELFF
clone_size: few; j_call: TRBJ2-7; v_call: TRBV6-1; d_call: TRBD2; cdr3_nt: TGTGCCAGCAGTGAACCCTGGACTAGCAGGTTCTACGAGCAGTACTTC; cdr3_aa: CASSEPWTSRFYEQYF